These T cell receptor beta chains were read from a single sample in a study of metastatic and nonmetastatic thyroid tumors. TCRdb reanalyzed the PCR reads via MiXCR. The table shows approximately 50,000 clones, with roughly 3.9% occurring only once. Sample: blood. The receptor set was obtained from a female donor with papillary thyroid cancer or a benign thyroid nodule (not recorded which). Some clones in this sample may be carry-over from other donors' samples. The CDR3 runs from the conserved cysteine through the conserved F or W. A D gene is named only where the DNA matches it firmly. Not every row has a clone size; where given, it reads once, few, many or a size class.

TRBJ2-5,NA,TRBV4-2,many,TGTGCCAGCAGCCAAGTAGAGGTTTCGGGAGAGACCCAGTACTTC,CASSQVEVSGETQYF
TRBJ1-4,NA,TRBV6-1,once,TGTGCCAGCAGTAGGAAGGGGGTGTCTAATGAAAAACTGATTTTT,CASSRKGVSNEKLIF
TRBJ1-2,NA,TRBV20-1,many,TGCAGTGCTAGAGATCCGGGCAGCAACTATGGCTACACCTTC,CSARDPGSNYGYTF
TRBJ2-7,NA,TRBV18,few,TGTGCCAGCTCACCCAGGATCAGCTCCTACGAGCAGTACTTC,CASSPRISSYEQYF
TRBJ2-5,NA,TRBV30,many,TGTGCCTGGAGTGTACTATCGGGCAGGGAGACCCAGTACTTC,CAWSVLSGRETQYF
TRBJ2-2,NA,TRBV10-3,many,TGTGCCATCAGTACCGGCGGGACCGGGGAGCTGTTTTTT,CAISTGGTGELFF
TRBJ1-1,NA,TRBV6-4,few,TGTGCCAGCAGTGGTCCTGCACATGAAGCTTTCTTT,CASSGPAHEAFF
TRBJ2-3,TRBD1,TRBV6-1,NA,TGTGCCAGCAGGGAGACAGGGGCTGGAGATACGCAGTATTTT,CASRETGAGDTQYF
TRBJ2-7,TRBD2,TRBV12-5,few,TGTGCTAGTGGTTGCAACCTCGGGACTAGCGCTTACGAGCAGTACTTC,CASGCNLGTSAYEQYF
TRBJ2-7,TRBD2,TRBV27,NA,TGTGCCAGCAGTTTTCAGATGGGGGGAGGGAGAGTCTACGAGCAGTACTTC,CASSFQMGGGRVYEQYF